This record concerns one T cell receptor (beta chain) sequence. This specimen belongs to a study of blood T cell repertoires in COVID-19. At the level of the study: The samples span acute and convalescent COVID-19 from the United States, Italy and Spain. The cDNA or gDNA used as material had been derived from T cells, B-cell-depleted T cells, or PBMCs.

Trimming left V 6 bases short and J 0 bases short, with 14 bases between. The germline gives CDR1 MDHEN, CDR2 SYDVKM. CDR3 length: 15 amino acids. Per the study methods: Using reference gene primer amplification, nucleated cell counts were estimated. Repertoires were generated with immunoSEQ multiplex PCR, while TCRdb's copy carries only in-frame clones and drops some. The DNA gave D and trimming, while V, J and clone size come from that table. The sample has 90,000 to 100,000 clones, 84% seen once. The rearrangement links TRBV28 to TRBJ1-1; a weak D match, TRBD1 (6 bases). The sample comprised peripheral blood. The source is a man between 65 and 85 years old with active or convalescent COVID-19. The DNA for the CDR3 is TGTGCCAGCAGCCTGACAGGACCGATGAACACTGAAGCTTTCTTT. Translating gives CASSLTGPMNTEAFF. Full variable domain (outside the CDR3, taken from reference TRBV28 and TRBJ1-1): DVKVTQSSRYLVKRTGEKVFLECVQDMDHENMFWYRQDPGLGLRLIYFSYDVKMKEKGDIPEGYSVSREKKERFSLILESASTNQTSMYLCASSLTGPMNTEAFFGQGTRLTVV.